These T cell receptor beta chains were read from a single sample in a study of identical twins. TCRdb used MiXCR to reprocess the 5' RACE reads, holding one entry per CDR3 protein. The sample has around 690,000 distinct CDR3 sequences; 21% are singletons. The data were also submitted as part of a second study, on T cells expressing NK-cell markers.

Material: PBMCs. The receptors here all came from a woman aged 18-29 years in good health. The CDR3 runs from the conserved cysteine through the conserved F or W. D genes are given only for firm matches. Size is stated for part of the rows, as once, few or many counts, or as a class when the clone is expanded.

size,length,V,J,D,DNA,CDR3
few,14,TRBV29-1,TRBJ2-3,NA,TGCAGCCTCGGGCGAACTAGAGGCACAGATACGCAGTATTTT,CSLGRTRGTDTQYF
few,10,TRBV20-1,TRBJ2-1,NA,TGCAGTGTTCAGATGAATGAGCAGTTCTTC,CSVQMNEQFF
NA,14,TRBV20-1,TRBJ2-1,NA,TGCAGTGCTCCCCTCCGGGCGGGGTTCGATGAGCAGTTCTTC,CSAPLRAGFDEQFF
NA,13,TRBV4-1,TRBJ2-7,NA,TGCGCCAGCAGCCTGGAGCCGAATCACGAGCAGTACTTC,CASSLEPNHEQYF
few,11,TRBV2,TRBJ2-1,NA,TGTGCCAGCAGTGTAATAGGGCCCGAGTTCTTC,CASSVIGPEFF
NA,15,TRBV12-3/TRBV12-4,TRBJ1-5,NA,TGTGCCAGCAGTTTAGGGGGTGTGGGGGATCAGCCCCAGCATTTT,CASSLGGVGDQPQHF
few,16,TRBV15,TRBJ2-3,NA,TGTGCCACCAGCAGTGCACTGGGGTCGGGGCCAGATACGCAGTATTTT,CATSSALGSGPDTQYF
NA,14,TRBV5-1,TRBJ2-3,NA,TGCGCCAGCCACCCGACGACCTTGGAAGATACGCAGTATTTT,CASHPTTLEDTQYF
NA,12,TRBV5-5,TRBJ2-1,TRBD2,TGTGCCAGCAGCTCCTATACTAGCGAACAGTTCTTC,CASSSYTSEQFF
NA,15,TRBV12-3/TRBV12-4,TRBJ2-2,TRBD2,TGTGCCAGCAGCCTAGCGGGAGGGCCGGTCGGGGAGCTGTTTTTT,CASSLAGGPVGELFF
NA,14,TRBV7-2,TRBJ1-4,NA,TGTGCCAGCACCTTACATAAACGGAATGAAAAACTGTTTTTT,CASTLHKRNEKLFF
many,13,TRBV12-3/TRBV12-4,TRBJ1-1,NA,TGTGCCAGCAGCCCGACATTGAACACTGAAGCTTTCTTT,CASSPTLNTEAFF
NA,15,TRBV20-1,TRBJ2-7,TRBD2,TGCAGTGCTAGAGAGCGGCGGGGGGGCAGATACGAGCAGTACTTC,CSARERRGGRYEQYF
few,13,TRBV18,TRBJ2-7,TRBD1,TGTGCCAGCTCACCATCCAGGGGGAACGAGCAGTACTTC,CASSPSRGNEQYF
NA,16,TRBV18,TRBJ2-2,NA,TGTGCCAGCTCACCAGGAAAGCAAACGAACACCGGGGAGCTGTTTTTT,CASSPGKQTNTGELFF
few,12,TRBV25-1,TRBJ2-1,NA,TGTGCCAGCAGGCAGTCTTACAATGAGCAGTTCTTC,CASRQSYNEQFF
few,17,TRBV5-5,TRBJ2-1,NA,TGTGCCAGCAGCTTCCGCCTGGGACTTCTAGGCGACAATGAGCAGTTCTTC,CASSFRLGLLGDNEQFF
NA,16,TRBV5-1,TRBJ1-2,NA,TGCGCCAGCAGCTTGTTAATCCGTGGGGGCTCTGAAGGCTACACCTTC,CASSLLIRGGSEGYTF
NA,14,TRBV7-6,TRBJ2-5,NA,TGTGCCAGCAGCTTAGACGTGGGTGGGGAGACCCAGTACTTC,CASSLDVGGETQYF
NA,13,TRBV5-1,TRBJ2-1,TRBD2,TGCGCCAGCAGCGGGGGACTACCCGCTGAGCAGTTCTTC,CASSGGLPAEQFF
NA,14,TRBV5-1,TRBJ2-7,NA,TGCGCCAGCCGACAAGGGGGGGGGGCCTACGAGCAGTACTTC,CASRQGGGAYEQYF
NA,13,TRBV9,TRBJ2-1,NA,TGTGCCAGCAGCGTAGAACCCAGCGATGAGCAGTTCTTC,CASSVEPSDEQFF
few,14,TRBV5-1,TRBJ2-1,NA,TGCGCCAGCAGCTTGGATGGGGTTCGGAATGAGCAGTTCTTC,CASSLDGVRNEQFF
NA,14,TRBV9,TRBJ2-1,NA,TGTGCCAGCAGCGTAGAGACATACTACAATGAGCAGTTCTTC,CASSVETYYNEQFF
many,16,TRBV12-3/TRBV12-4,TRBJ2-7,TRBD2,TGTGCCAGCAGTTTTCTAGCGGGAGGGCCGAGGGACGAGCAGTACTTC,CASSFLAGGPRDEQYF
NA,13,TRBV4-3,TRBJ1-1,NA,TGCGCCAGCAGCCAAGATTTCGGAGTTGAAGCTTTCTTT,CASSQDFGVEAFF
NA,10,TRBV7-9,TRBJ2-7,NA,TGTGCCAGCGGACCGTACGAGCAGTACTTC,CASGPYEQYF
few,13,TRBV7-9,TRBJ2-7,TRBD1,TGTGCCAGCAGCTTAACAGGGGTCAACGAGCAGTACTTC,CASSLTGVNEQYF
few,14,TRBV7-3,TRBJ2-2,NA,TGTGCCAGCAGCTTTTGGGTGAACACCGGGGAGCTGTTTTTT,CASSFWVNTGELFF
many,14,TRBV20-1,TRBJ1-1,NA,TGCAGTGCTAGAGCCCCTAACAAGAACACTGAAGCTTTCTTT,CSARAPNKNTEAFF
many,15,TRBV9,TRBJ2-5,NA,TGTGCCAGCAGCGAGGGGGGACGGGACCAAGAGACCCAGTACTTC,CASSEGGRDQETQYF
many,15,TRBV6-5,TRBJ1-1,TRBD1,TGTGCCAGCAGTTACCCTGGACAGGGCGGCACTGAAGCTTTCTTT,CASSYPGQGGTEAFF
NA,14,TRBV12-3/TRBV12-4,TRBJ2-5,NA,TGTGCCAGCAGTTTAAGCTACAGTGGCGAGACCCAGTACTTC,CASSLSYSGETQYF
few,14,TRBV7-8,TRBJ2-1,NA,TGTGCCAGCAGCTTAGTAGGCCTGAAGGATGAGCAGTTCTTC,CASSLVGLKDEQFF
few,14,TRBV10-3,TRBJ2-1,TRBD2,TGTGCCATCAGTAGCGGGGACTCCTACAATGAGCAGTTCTTC,CAISSGDSYNEQFF
NA,13,TRBV12-3/TRBV12-4,TRBJ1-2,NA,TGTGCCAGCAGTTTAGCGACAGGATATGGCTACACCTTC,CASSLATGYGYTF
NA,15,TRBV20-1,TRBJ2-7,TRBD2,TGCAGTGCTACCGGCAGACTAGCGGGGCCCTACGAGCAGTACTTC,CSATGRLAGPYEQYF
few,15,TRBV27,TRBJ2-7,TRBD2,TGTGCCAGCAGTTTAGTACTAGCGGGCTCCTACGAGCAGTACTTC,CASSLVLAGSYEQYF
NA,14,TRBV14,TRBJ2-7,TRBD1,TGTGCCAGCAGCGCGCTTCGGGGACAGGGAAAGCAGTACTTC,CASSALRGQGKQYF
few,15,TRBV6-5,TRBJ2-3,NA,TGTGCCAGCAGTTACTCGAGGCGCCCCACAGATACGCAGTATTTT,CASSYSRRPTDTQYF
many,14,TRBV5-1,TRBJ1-2,TRBD1,TGCGCCAGCAGCGGACAGGGGGTAAACTATGGCTACACCTTC,CASSGQGVNYGYTF
NA,17,TRBV7-2,TRBJ2-5,TRBD2,TGTGCCAGCACCAAACTAGCGGGAGGAGGAGCGCGAGAGACCCAGTACTTC,CASTKLAGGGARETQYF
NA,12,TRBV20-1,TRBJ1-2,TRBD1,TGCAGTGCTATGAGACAGGGTGGTGGCTACACCTTC,CSAMRQGGGYTF
few,15,TRBV6-1,TRBJ2-1,TRBD2,TGTGCCAGCACCCCCTCAGCGGGGGGGTACAATGAGCAGTTCTTC,CASTPSAGGYNEQFF
many,11,TRBV12-3/TRBV12-4,TRBJ1-5,NA,TGTGCCAGCGGCGCGTATCAGCCCCAGCATTTT,CASGAYQPQHF
few,16,TRBV7-2,TRBJ2-7,NA,TGTGCCAGCAGCTTAGCCAGACCTATCCTCCTCTACGAGCAGTACTTC,CASSLARPILLYEQYF
NA,14,TRBV5-5,TRBJ2-3,NA,TGTGCCAGCAGCTTGGCGGGGTTTATGGATACGCAGTATTTT,CASSLAGFMDTQYF
few,14,TRBV20-1,TRBJ1-1,NA,TGCAGTGCGCTACCGGGACGCTTGAACACTGAAGCTTTCTTT,CSALPGRLNTEAFF
NA,13,TRBV20-1,TRBJ1-2,TRBD1,TGCAGTGCTAGCCACAGGGGAGTGGATGGCTACACCTTC,CSASHRGVDGYTF
many,14,TRBV7-2,TRBJ2-1,NA,TGTGCCAGCAGCTTTTGGGACGCGGACAATGAGCAGTTCTTC,CASSFWDADNEQFF
few,15,TRBV6-1,TRBJ2-7,NA,TGTGCCAGCAGCCCCGGGCCACCAGGGACTTACGAGCAGTACTTC,CASSPGPPGTYEQYF
NA,13,TRBV29-1,TRBJ1-5,TRBD1,TGCAGCGTTGATGGGACAGACAATCAGCCCCAGCATTTT,CSVDGTDNQPQHF
NA,15,TRBV7-7,TRBJ2-1,TRBD2,TGTGCCAGCAGCTTAGGTCTAGCGGATGACAATGAGCAGTTCTTC,CASSLGLADDNEQFF
NA,10,TRBV20-1,TRBJ1-1,NA,TGCAGCCCAGGGGACACTGAAGCTTTCTTT,CSPGDTEAFF
many,15,TRBV20-1,TRBJ2-4,NA,TGCAGTGCTGATGGGTCAACGGGCGCCAAAAACATTCAGTACTTC,CSADGSTGAKNIQYF
few,13,TRBV12-3/TRBV12-4,TRBJ2-7,TRBD1,TGTGCCAGCAGACAGGGGGCCACCTACGAGCAGTACTTC,CASRQGATYEQYF
NA,15,TRBV15,TRBJ2-2,TRBD1,TGTGCCACCAGTCTCACAGGGGCGAGAACCGGGGAGCTGTTTTTT,CATSLTGARTGELFF
NA,20,TRBV12-3/TRBV12-4,TRBJ1-3,TRBD1,TGTGCCAGCAGTATCCTCCACCTTACCTCGGACAGGGTCTCTGGAAACACCATATATTTT,CASSILHLTSDRVSGNTIYF
few,16,TRBV4-2,TRBJ2-3,TRBD1,TGTGCCAGCAGCCAGGTCTCGGGACAGGGGGGAGATACGCAGTATTTT,CASSQVSGQGGDTQYF
many,13,TRBV20-1,TRBJ2-7,TRBD1,TGCAGTGCTAGAGGACAGGGGGTTTCCGAGCAGTACTTC,CSARGQGVSEQYF